This TCR beta chain was recovered during a study of CD8+CD57+ T cells in acquired aplastic anemia (dated by TCRdb to between 2018 and 2020). Describing the broader study: A mean of approximately 3 ug of DNA, ranging from roughly 0.19 to 27.4 ug, was extracted from sorted CD4+ and CD8+ cells. CD8+CD57+ expansion was defined as frequency above the mean frequency observed in healthy subjects.

The study at large found these results: Twenty-nine CD8+ CDR3 sequences were found to be shared between patients and controls, but these sequences appeared to be highly expressed in patients and within the immunodominant clones of the patients. No significant difference in CD8+ Simpson's diversity was found between patients and healthy controls (P=0.060).

Profiling of TCR beta VDJ combinations and CDR3 sequences used genomic DNA as the template. An Illumina HiSeq 2000 was the platform used for TCR repertoire sequencing. Regarding the original processing steps: Repertoires were assessed using TRBV/TRBJ rearrangement plots, CDR3 size and DJ length profiles, and Simpson's diversity index. The most abundant DNA sequence in the deep sequencing data was defined as the immunodominant clone. CDR3 amino acid sequences were screened for sharing across subjects and compared with published repertoires and the VDJdb database. TCRdb trimmed public reads at Q25 via fastp, called clones via MiXCR and kept in-frame beta chains. CDR3 protein duplicates are merged, each entry listing the most common genes and DNA. For this entry, the V and J calls and clone size follow TCRdb and not the study's own pipeline. Present in this sample are under 200,000 distinct CDR3 sequences, 45% to 55% of which were seen just once. 2.5% to 3% of the sample comes from the top ten.

Flow cytometry had shown CD8+CD57+ cell expansion in the patients selected for sequencing. Every patient had severe acquired aplastic anemia, diagnosed using the International Study of Aplastic Anemia and Agranulocytosis and Camitta criteria. At the time blood was sampled, none of the patients had received any therapy. The study deep-sequenced TCR repertoires of sorted CD4+ and CD8+ blood T cells from severe aplastic anemia patients and healthy subjects. Patients were enrolled in the USA under clinicaltrials.gov protocols 00001620, 01623167, 00001397, 00071045, 00081523 and 00961064. Ficoll-Paque density gradient centrifugation was used to isolate peripheral blood mononuclear cells. Before DNA extraction, CD4+ and CD8+ T cells were sorted with FACS or magnetic beads. Germline trimming amounts to 6 bases on V and 5 bases on J, with 16 as the count of junction bases outside the gene matches. The CDR3 holds 17 amino acids from the cysteine to the phenylalanine. Of the read, only the CDR3 DNA is kept; its 51 bases are in frame from base 1. Looking up the germline V gene yields CDR1 SNHLY and CDR2 FYNNEI.

This clonotype was found a few times. Its antigen target is currently unknown. No qualities accompany the bases; no much larger clone lies one base away. The receptor was derived from a human donor with aplastic anemia. The sequence links TRBV2 to TRBJ2-5; 9 bases in the junction line up with TRBD1. Material: sorted CD4+, CD8+, or CD8+CD57+ T cells (not recorded which) from PBMCs. The CDR3 protein sequence reads: CASRGGGTGGALETQYF. The DNA sequence follows: TGTGCCAGCAGGGGGGGGGGAACAGGGGGCGCTTTGGAGACCCAGTACTTC. The full variable domain, with segments outside the CDR3 supplied by the reference TRBV2 and TRBJ2-5 proteins, appears as EPEVTQTPSHQVTQMGQEVILRCVPISNHLYFYWYRQILGQKVEFLVSFYNNEISEKSEIFDDQFSVERPDGSNFTLKIRSTKLEDSAMYFCASRGGGTGGALETQYFGPGTRLLVL.